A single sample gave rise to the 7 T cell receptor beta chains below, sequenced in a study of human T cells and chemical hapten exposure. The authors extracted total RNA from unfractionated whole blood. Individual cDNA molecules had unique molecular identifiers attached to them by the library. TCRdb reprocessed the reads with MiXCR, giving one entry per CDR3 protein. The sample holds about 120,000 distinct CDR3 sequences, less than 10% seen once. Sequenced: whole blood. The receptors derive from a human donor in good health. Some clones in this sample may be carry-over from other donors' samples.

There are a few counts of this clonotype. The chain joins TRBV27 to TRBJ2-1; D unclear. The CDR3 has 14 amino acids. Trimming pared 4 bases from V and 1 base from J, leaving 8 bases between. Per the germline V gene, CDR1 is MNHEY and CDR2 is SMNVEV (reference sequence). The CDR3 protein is CASSSDGSYNEQFF. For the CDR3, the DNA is TGTGCCAGCAGTTCGGACGGATCCTACAATGAGCAGTTCTTC.

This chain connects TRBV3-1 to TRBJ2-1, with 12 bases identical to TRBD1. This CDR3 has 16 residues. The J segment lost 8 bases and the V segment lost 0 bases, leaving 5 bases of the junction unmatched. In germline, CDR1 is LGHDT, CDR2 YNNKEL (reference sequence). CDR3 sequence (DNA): TGTGCCAGCAGCCAAGACGGGACAGGGGGCGGGGATGAGCAGTTCTTC. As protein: CASSQDGTGGGDEQFF.

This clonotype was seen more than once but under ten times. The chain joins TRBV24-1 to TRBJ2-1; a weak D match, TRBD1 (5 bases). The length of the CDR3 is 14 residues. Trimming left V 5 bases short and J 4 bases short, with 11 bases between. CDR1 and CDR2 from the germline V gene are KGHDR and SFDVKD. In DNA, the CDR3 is TGTGCCACCAGTGCGCAGGGTTCTTACAATGAGCAGTTCTTC. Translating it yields CATSAQGSYNEQFF.

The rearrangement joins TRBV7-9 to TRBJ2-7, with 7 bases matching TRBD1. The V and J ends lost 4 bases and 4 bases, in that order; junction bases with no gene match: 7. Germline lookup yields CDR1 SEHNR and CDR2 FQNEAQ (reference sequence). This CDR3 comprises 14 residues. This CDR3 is CASSWTGTEYEQYF. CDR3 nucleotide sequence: TGTGCCAGCAGCTGGACCGGGACAGAATACGAGCAGTACTTC. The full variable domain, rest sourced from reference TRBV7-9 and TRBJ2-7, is DTGVSQNPRHKITKRGQNVTFRCDPISEHNRLYWYRQTLGQGPEFLTYFQNEAQLEKSRLLSDRFSAERPKGSFSTLEIQRTEQGDSAMYLCASSWTGTEYEQYFGPGTRLTVT.

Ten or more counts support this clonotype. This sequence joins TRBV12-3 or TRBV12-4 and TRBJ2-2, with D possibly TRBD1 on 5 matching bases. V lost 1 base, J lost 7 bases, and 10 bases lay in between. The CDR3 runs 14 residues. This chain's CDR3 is CASSLGGPDGELFF. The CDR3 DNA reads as TGTGCCAGCAGTTTAGGGGGCCCGGACGGGGAGCTGTTTTTT.

DNA for the CDR3: TGTGCCAGTAGTATCGCCCTCGCCCCAGGACTGGATTACCTTTACAATGAGCAGTTCTTC. It codes for CASSIALAPGLDYLYNEQFF. J is TRBJ2-1 and V is TRBV19; possible D gene TRBD2, 5 bases. The CDR3 loop spans 20 amino acids. Germline V gene sequence: CDR1 LNHDA, CDR2 SQIVND (reference sequence). V was trimmed by 3 bases and J by 4 bases, leaving 28 bases between them.

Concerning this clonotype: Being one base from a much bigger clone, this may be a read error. CDR3 sequence reads: CPSSSGQGPARGEQFF. The CDR3 DNA reads TGTCCCAGCAGCTCCGGACAGGGGCCCGCCCGAGGTGAGCAGTTCTTC. The rearrangement uses TRBV7-8 and TRBJ2-1, with TRBD1 matching over 9 bases. Germline CDR1 is SGHVS and CDR2 is FQNEAQ. CDR3 size: 16 residues.